The T cell receptor beta chain described here comes from a study of shared clonotypes between healthy human individuals. Notes on this clone: Antigen unknown.

General study points: An effect of sequencing depth on clonotype sharing among donors was expected.

TCRdb's copy holds only in-frame clones and misses some; the assay was immunoSEQ multiplex PCR. The sample has fewer than 600,000 clones, around 78% seen once. CDR1 MDHEN and CDR2 SYDVKM come from the germline V gene. There are 15 residues in the CDR3. The germline V and J ends were trimmed by 6 bases and 2 bases, with 11 bases remaining between them. V and J are TRBV28 and TRBJ2-6, with a weak D call TRBD1 (5 bases). This clonotype originated in a middle-aged woman in good health. Some clones in this sample may be carry-over from other donors' samples. Input material: PBMCs. CDR3 sequence (DNA): TGTGCCAGCAGGCACGACAGTCCTGGGGCCAACGTCCTGACTTTC. The encoded protein is CASRHDSPGANVLTF.